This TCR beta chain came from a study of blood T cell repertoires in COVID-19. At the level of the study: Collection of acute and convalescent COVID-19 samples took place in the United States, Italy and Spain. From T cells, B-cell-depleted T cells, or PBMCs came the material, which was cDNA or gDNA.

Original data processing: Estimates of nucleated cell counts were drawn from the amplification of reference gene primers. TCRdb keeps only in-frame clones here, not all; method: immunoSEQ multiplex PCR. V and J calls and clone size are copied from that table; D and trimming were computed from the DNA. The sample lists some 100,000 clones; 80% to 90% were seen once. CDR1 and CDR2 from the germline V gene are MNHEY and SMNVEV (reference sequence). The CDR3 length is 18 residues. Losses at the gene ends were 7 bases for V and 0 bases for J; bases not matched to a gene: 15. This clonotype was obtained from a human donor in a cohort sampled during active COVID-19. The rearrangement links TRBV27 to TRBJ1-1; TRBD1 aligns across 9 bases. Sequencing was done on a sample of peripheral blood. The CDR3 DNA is TGTGCCAGCAATCGACACAGGGGGCGTCGCGATATGAACACTGAAGCTTTCTTT. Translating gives CASNRHRGRRDMNTEAFF.